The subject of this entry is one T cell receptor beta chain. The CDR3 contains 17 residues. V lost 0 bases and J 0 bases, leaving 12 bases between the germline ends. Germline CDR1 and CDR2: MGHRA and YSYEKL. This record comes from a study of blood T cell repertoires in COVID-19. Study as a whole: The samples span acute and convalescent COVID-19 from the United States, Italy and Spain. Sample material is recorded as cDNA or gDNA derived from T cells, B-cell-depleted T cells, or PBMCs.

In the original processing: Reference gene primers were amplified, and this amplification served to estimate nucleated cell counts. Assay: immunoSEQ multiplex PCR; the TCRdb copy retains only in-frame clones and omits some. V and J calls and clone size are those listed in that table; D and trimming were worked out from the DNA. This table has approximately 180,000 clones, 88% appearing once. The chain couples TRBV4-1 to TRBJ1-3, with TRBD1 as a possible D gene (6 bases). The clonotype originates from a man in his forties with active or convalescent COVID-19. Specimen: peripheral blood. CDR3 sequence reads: CASSQDNTGNSGNTIYF. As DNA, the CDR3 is TGCGCCAGCAGCCAAGATAATACAGGGAACTCTGGAAACACCATATATTTT.